This is a list of T cell receptor beta chains from one sample in a study of chemoradiotherapy in HPV16-positive cancers. Clones were read by immunoSEQ multiplex PCR, and TCRdb kept only the in-frame ones, dropping some. The data contain about 15,000 clones, roughly 79% of them singletons. Sampling took place from a patient who underwent chemoradiotherapy. These TCRs come from a human donor with HPV-associated anogenital cancer. Each CDR3 is given with its conserved first and last residue. Each record gives: CDR3 DNA, CDR3 protein, clone size, D gene, V gene, J gene. D genes are given only for firm matches. Rows may omit the clone size; those that give it use once, few, many or a size class.

DNA: TGTGCCAGCAGTTTGCCCCAGACTTTACATGGCTACACCTTC
CDR3: CASSLPQTLHGYTF
size: -
D: -
V: TRBV28
J: TRBJ1-2

DNA: TGTGCCAGCAGCTTAGTCTCTTTCGAGCAGTTCTTC
CDR3: CASSLVSFEQFF
size: -
D: -
V: TRBV7-9
J: TRBJ2-1

DNA: TGTGCCAGCAGCCAAGTTTCGGGGGGCCAGGACTCTGGGGCCAACGTCCTGACTTTC
CDR3: CASSQVSGGQDSGANVLTF
size: -
D: -
V: TRBV4-2
J: TRBJ2-6

DNA: TGTGCCAGCAGCTTTGAGGCAGGGAGGGGCCAAGAGACCCAGTACTTC
CDR3: CASSFEAGRGQETQYF
size: -
D: TRBD2
V: TRBV5-4
J: TRBJ2-5

DNA: TGCGCCAGCAGCCAAGATCGCGGATTTACAAACTATGGCTACACCTTC
CDR3: CASSQDRGFTNYGYTF
size: few
D: -
V: TRBV4-1
J: TRBJ1-2

DNA: TGCGCCAGCAGCTTGACCACTAGCGGTCGACTCACAGATACGCAGTATTTT
CDR3: CASSLTTSGRLTDTQYF
size: -
D: TRBD2
V: TRBV5-1
J: TRBJ2-3

DNA: TGCGCCAGCAGGCAAGACCTGGGCTCTGGAAACACCATATATTTT
CDR3: CASRQDLGSGNTIYF
size: -
D: -
V: TRBV5-1
J: TRBJ1-3

DNA: TGTGCCAGCAGTTTAGGGGACAGGTCATATCAAGAGACCCAGTACTTC
CDR3: CASSLGDRSYQETQYF
size: few
D: TRBD1
V: TRBV28
J: TRBJ2-5

DNA: TGTGCCAGCAGTAGTCAGGGGAACTCCAATTCACCCCTCCACTTT
CDR3: CASSSQGNSNSPLHF
size: few
D: -
V: TRBV2
J: TRBJ1-6

DNA: TGTGCCTGGAGTTCCCGGGTCGAGCAGTACTTC
CDR3: CAWSSRVEQYF
size: -
D: -
V: TRBV30
J: TRBJ2-7

DNA: TGCGCCAGCAGCTTGGTGGTACAGGCGTCTAGCACAGATACGCAGTATTTT
CDR3: CASSLVVQASSTDTQYF
size: -
D: -
V: TRBV5-1
J: TRBJ2-3

DNA: TGTGCCAGCAGCGGACGGAATTACGAGCAGTACTTC
CDR3: CASSGRNYEQYF
size: -
D: -
V: TRBV11-2
J: TRBJ2-7

DNA: TGTGCCAGCTCACCACTGGGCAGTGGGGGGGGCTCACCCCTCCACTTT
CDR3: CASSPLGSGGGSPLHF
size: -
D: -
V: TRBV18
J: TRBJ1-6

DNA: TGTGCCAGCAGGGACAGGGGGGACTCCTACGAGCAGTACTTC
CDR3: CASRDRGDSYEQYF
size: -
D: TRBD1
V: TRBV6-1
J: TRBJ2-7

DNA: TGTGCCAGCAGCTTGGCCGCGACTAGCGGGGGGGAACGGAACTTC
CDR3: CASSLAATSGGERNF
size: -
D: TRBD2
V: TRBV5-4
J: TRBJ2-5

DNA: TGCAGCGTTAGGACTAGCGGGGGGTTAAATGAGCAGTTCTTC
CDR3: CSVRTSGGLNEQFF
size: -
D: TRBD2
V: TRBV29-1
J: TRBJ2-1

DNA: TGTGCCAGCAGTGAAATTGGGCAGGGAAAACCCTATGGCTACACCTTC
CDR3: CASSEIGQGKPYGYTF
size: -
D: -
V: TRBV2
J: TRBJ1-2

DNA: TGTGCCATCAGTGAGGCTAGCGGGGGGGCATTATACGAGCAGTTCTTC
CDR3: CAISEASGGALYEQFF
size: -
D: TRBD2
V: TRBV10-3
J: TRBJ2-1

DNA: TGTGCCAGCAAGCCGACAGGGACCGGTGGCTACACCTTC
CDR3: CASKPTGTGGYTF
size: -
D: TRBD1
V: TRBV28
J: TRBJ1-2

DNA: TGTGCCAGCAGCCAAGTTGGGGACTACTCCTACGAGCAGTACTTC
CDR3: CASSQVGDYSYEQYF
size: -
D: TRBD2
V: TRBV4-2
J: TRBJ2-7

DNA: TGTGCCAGTAGTATAAAGGGTTCCGCCTACGAGCAGTACTTC
CDR3: CASSIKGSAYEQYF
size: -
D: -
V: TRBV19
J: TRBJ2-7

DNA: TGTGCCTGGGTGACCCCCACTAGGGGGGTGAAGGGCTATGGCTACACCTTC
CDR3: CAWVTPTRGVKGYGYTF
size: -
D: -
V: TRBV30
J: TRBJ1-2

DNA: TGTGCCAGTAGTATAGGCCCGGGGACTGAAGCTTTCTTT
CDR3: CASSIGPGTEAFF
size: -
D: -
V: TRBV19
J: TRBJ1-1

DNA: TGTGCCAGCAGGGGACAGGGGACGGGCAATCAGCCCCAGCATTTT
CDR3: CASRGQGTGNQPQHF
size: -
D: TRBD1
V: TRBV6-1
J: TRBJ1-5

DNA: TGTGCCATCAGTGTTAGCCAGGACACTGAAGCTTTCTTT
CDR3: CAISVSQDTEAFF
size: -
D: -
V: TRBV10-3
J: TRBJ1-1

DNA: TGTGCCATCAGTGAACAGGGGGGGGATGAAAAACTGTTTTTT
CDR3: CAISEQGGDEKLFF
size: -
D: TRBD1
V: TRBV10-3
J: TRBJ1-4

DNA: TGTGCCAGCAGTTTTATCAATGGCTACACCTTC
CDR3: CASSFINGYTF
size: once
D: -
V: TRBV28
J: TRBJ1-2

DNA: TGTGCCAGCAGAGACTATCTAGGGGGGAAGGCGCAGTATTTT
CDR3: CASRDYLGGKAQYF
size: -
D: -
V: TRBV6-1
J: TRBJ2-3

DNA: TGTGCCAGCAGCTTGGTAGTTTACAGGGCGCCCTCATACTATGGCTACACCTTC
CDR3: CASSLVVYRAPSYYGYTF
size: -
D: -
V: TRBV5-4
J: TRBJ1-2

DNA: TGTGCCAGCAGCCTCTCCCTTGACGGCATCTACGAGCAGTACTTC
CDR3: CASSLSLDGIYEQYF
size: -
D: -
V: TRBV28
J: TRBJ2-7

DNA: TGTGCCACCAGCAGAAGGCACGATTCCTATGGCTACACCTTC
CDR3: CATSRRHDSYGYTF
size: -
D: -
V: TRBV15
J: TRBJ1-2

DNA: TGTGCCAGCAGCCCTACGGACTGGTCTGGGCCCCAGTACTTC
CDR3: CASSPTDWSGPQYF
size: -
D: -
V: TRBV9
J: TRBJ2-5

DNA: TGTGCCATCACTAAGGACAGTACTACTTATGGCTACACCTTC
CDR3: CAITKDSTTYGYTF
size: few
D: -
V: TRBV10-3
J: TRBJ1-2

DNA: TGCGCCAGCAGCTTGTCCGGAAACACCATATATTTT
CDR3: CASSLSGNTIYF
size: -
D: -
V: TRBV5-1
J: TRBJ1-3

DNA: TGTGCCAGCAGCTTCCATTCCTACGAGCAGTACTTC
CDR3: CASSFHSYEQYF
size: -
D: -
V: TRBV13
J: TRBJ2-7

DNA: TGTGCCTGGAAGCGGTCCGGGACAGCGTACGAGCAGTACTTC
CDR3: CAWKRSGTAYEQYF
size: few
D: TRBD1
V: TRBV30
J: TRBJ2-7

DNA: TGCGCCAGCAGCTTGGATCCTAGCGGGGGGGCCGTCAGAAGGCAGTTCTTC
CDR3: CASSLDPSGGAVRRQFF
size: once
D: TRBD2
V: TRBV5-1
J: TRBJ2-1

DNA: TGTGCCAGCAGCTCTCTCCGCGTAGGACAGCCTTACGAGCAGTACTTC
CDR3: CASSSLRVGQPYEQYF
size: once
D: -
V: TRBV7-2
J: TRBJ2-7

DNA: TGTGCCTGGAAGTGGGGAATCACCGGGGAGCTGTTTTTT
CDR3: CAWKWGITGELFF
size: -
D: -
V: TRBV30
J: TRBJ2-2

DNA: TGTGCCAGCTCACCACCCGGGGGCGCAGGGCAGCCCCAGCATTTT
CDR3: CASSPPGGAGQPQHF
size: once
D: -
V: TRBV18
J: TRBJ1-5

DNA: TGTGCCAGTATAGCTTCGACAGGGGGAGCTGGAAACACCATATATTTT
CDR3: CASIASTGGAGNTIYF
size: few
D: TRBD1
V: TRBV19
J: TRBJ1-3

DNA: TGTGCCAGCAGACCAGGCTCTGGAAACACCATATATTTT
CDR3: CASRPGSGNTIYF
size: -
D: -
V: TRBV6-6
J: TRBJ1-3

DNA: TGTGCCAGCAGCTTAATTCAGTCCGGGGAGCTGTTTTTT
CDR3: CASSLIQSGELFF
size: few
D: -
V: TRBV7-2
J: TRBJ2-2

DNA: TGTGCCAGCAGCTTAAGCCCCTCCGTAGATACGCAGTATTTT
CDR3: CASSLSPSVDTQYF
size: -
D: -
V: TRBV7-9
J: TRBJ2-3

DNA: TGTGCCAGCAGCTCCGGGGCGGGGCTTGAAGCTTTCTTT
CDR3: CASSSGAGLEAFF
size: -
D: -
V: TRBV7-2
J: TRBJ1-1

DNA: TGCGCCAGCAGCTTGGTTCTAGCGGGGGAAAATGAGCAGTTCTTC
CDR3: CASSLVLAGENEQFF
size: -
D: TRBD2
V: TRBV5-1
J: TRBJ2-1

DNA: TGCGCCAGCAGCCAAGGGATGGAGCAAGAGACCCAGTACTTC
CDR3: CASSQGMEQETQYF
size: once
D: -
V: TRBV4-3
J: TRBJ2-5

DNA: TGCGCCAGCAGCCAAGAGGGCGGGTTTAGCTCCTACGAGCAGTACTTC
CDR3: CASSQEGGFSSYEQYF
size: -
D: -
V: TRBV4-3
J: TRBJ2-7

DNA: TGTGCCAGCACCTTTACAGGGAACTACGAGCAGTACTTC
CDR3: CASTFTGNYEQYF
size: -
D: -
V: TRBV7-8
J: TRBJ2-7

DNA: TGCGCCAGCAGCTTGGTGGGGGGGCGCGTATACACTGAAGCTTTCTTT
CDR3: CASSLVGGRVYTEAFF
size: -
D: -
V: TRBV5-1
J: TRBJ1-1

DNA: TGTGCCAGCAGTTTCGGGGTTGCAGGGGACCAGCATTTT
CDR3: CASSFGVAGDQHF
size: -
D: -
V: TRBV27
J: TRBJ1-5

DNA: TGTGCCAGCAGCCGAACGGGACAGGGGGAGAATGAGCAGTTCTTC
CDR3: CASSRTGQGENEQFF
size: -
D: TRBD1
V: TRBV7-3
J: TRBJ2-1

DNA: TGTGCCAGCAGCTTGTTCTGGCAGAAGAACACTGAAGCTTTCTTT
CDR3: CASSLFWQKNTEAFF
size: -
D: -
V: TRBV5-5
J: TRBJ1-1